Presented here are 10 T cell receptor beta chains from one specimen sequenced in a study of cytomegalovirus exposure and HLA in healthy donors. TCRdb's table, derived via immunoSEQ multiplex PCR, lists solely in-frame clones and lacks some. The sample records roughly 270,000 clones, roughly 90% being singletons. Sample: PBMCs. These receptors were collected from a woman aged 18-29 years in good health and CMV-seronegative.

The rearrangement links TRBV4-1 to TRBJ2-7; TRBD1 matches at 8 bases. The germline CDR1 and CDR2 sequences are MGHRA and YSYEKL. This CDR3 has 15 residues. Unmatched junction bases numbered 5, after V lost 0 bases and J lost 4 bases. CDR3 DNA sequence: TGCGCCAGCAGCCAAGATCTCACAGGGGGGTACGAGCAGTACTTC. It encodes CASSQDLTGGYEQYF.

V gene TRBV28 combines with J gene TRBJ1-5; D might be TRBD1 (6 bases). The CDR3 is 15 amino acids. Germline V CDR1 and CDR2: MDHEN, SYDVKM. V lost 7 bases to trimming and J lost 4 bases, with 17 bases between them. CDR3 loop: CASTLQGTRNQPQHF. The DNA of the CDR3 is TGTGCCAGCACCCTACAGGGTACGAGGAATCAGCCCCAGCATTTT. The entire variable domain, with the rest obtained from reference TRBV28 and TRBJ1-5, is as follows: DVKVTQSSRYLVKRTGEKVFLECVQDMDHENMFWYRQDPGLGLRLIYFSYDVKMKEKGDIPEGYSVSREKKERFSLILESASTNQTSMYLCASTLQGTRNQPQHFGDGTRLSIL.

The chain uses TRBV4-3 and TRBJ2-5, with D possibly TRBD2 on 5 matching bases. Per germline, CDR1 LGHNA and CDR2 YSLEER. V gave up 0 bases and J gave up 1 base, with 12 bases separating them. There are 16 residues in the CDR3. In DNA, the CDR3 is TGCGCCAGCAGCCAAGATCTAGCCGGCAGCCAAGAGACCCAGTACTTC. It codes for CASSQDLAGSQETQYF.

The chain joins TRBV7-8 to TRBJ2-7; tentatively, D is TRBD2 (6 bases). Germline CDR1 is SGHVS and CDR2 is FQNEAQ. The CDR3 length is 16 residues. Trimming removed 2 bases at V and 7 bases at J, with 21 bases between. This chain's CDR3 is CASSLRRDPPAGEQYF. CDR3 DNA: TGTGCCAGCAGCTTACGGCGGGACCCTCCCGCGGGGGAGCAGTACTTC.

The chain combines TRBV5-1 with TRBJ2-1, with D maybe TRBD1 (6 bases). V shed 2 bases and J shed 5 bases, with 11 bases lying between them. The CDR3 extends over 14 amino acids. The germline V gene encodes CDR1 SGHRS and CDR2 YFSETQ. DNA of the CDR3: TGCGCCAGCAGCTTCGGACAGACTAACAATGAGCAGTTCTTC. It is translated as CASSFGQTNNEQFF.

In the case of this clone: The sample has other DNA sequences that encode this CDR3 too. This sequence joins TRBV15 and TRBJ1-5, with D maybe TRBD1 (6 bases). This CDR3 comprises 14 residues. The V gene lost 0 bases and the J gene lost 4 bases, with 7 bases spanning the gap. Germline V gives CDR1 LNHNV, CDR2 YYDKDF (reference sequence). The CDR3 protein is CATSRDRGNQPQHF. DNA of the CDR3: TGTGCCACCAGCAGAGACAGGGGAAATCAGCCCCAGCATTTT.

This chain connects TRBV6-5 to TRBJ2-2; a weak D match, TRBD2 (5 bases). This CDR3 contains 16 residues. Deletions cut 3 bases from V and 6 bases from J, with 17 bases between. In germline, CDR1 is MNHEY, CDR2 SVGAGI. The CDR3 region is CASSYPPRTGAGELFF. CDR3 nucleotides: TGTGCCAGCAGTTATCCGCCCAGAACCGGGGCCGGGGAGCTGTTTTTT.

The rearrangement uses TRBV10-3 and TRBJ2-7, with TRBD2 identical over 7 bases. Germline loops: CDR1 ENHRY, CDR2 SYGVKD. The CDR3 length is 14 residues. The V and J ends lost 2 bases and 7 bases, in that order; junction bases with no gene match: 8. As DNA, the CDR3 is TGTGCCATCAGTGAGCATAGCGGGTTTGGTGAGCAGTACTTC. This encodes CAISEHSGFGEQYF.

The rearrangement links TRBV15 to TRBJ1-1; weak D call: TRBD1 (6 bases). The germline V gene has CDR1 LNHNV and CDR2 YYDKDF (reference sequence). Trimming took 1 base from V and 3 from J, leaving 15 bases between them. The CDR3 sequence is 16 residues long. The DNA for the CDR3 is TGTGCCACCAGCAGAGGGGGGGGCAGGCGAGACACTGAAGCTTTCTTT. Its translation: CATSRGGGRRDTEAFF.

The V gene is TRBV6-5, the J gene TRBJ2-7; D not certain. V lost 6 bases and J lost 2, with 14 bases in between. Germline assignment: CDR1 MNHEY and CDR2 SVGAGI. This CDR3 has 14 residues. The CDR3 here is CASSPLGLTYEQYF. CDR3 DNA sequence: TGTGCCAGCAGCCCCCTAGGCCTCACCTACGAGCAGTACTTC.